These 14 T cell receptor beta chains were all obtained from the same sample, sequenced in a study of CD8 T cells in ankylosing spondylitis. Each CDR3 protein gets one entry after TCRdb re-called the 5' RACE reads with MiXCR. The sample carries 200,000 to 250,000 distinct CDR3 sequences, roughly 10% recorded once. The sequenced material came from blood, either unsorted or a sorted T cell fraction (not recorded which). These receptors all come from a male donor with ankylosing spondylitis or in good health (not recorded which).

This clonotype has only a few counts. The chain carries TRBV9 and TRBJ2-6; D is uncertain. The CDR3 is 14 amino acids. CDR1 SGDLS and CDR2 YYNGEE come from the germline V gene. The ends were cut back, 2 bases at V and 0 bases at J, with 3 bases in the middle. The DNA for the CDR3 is TGTGCCAGCAGCGTGAACTCTGGGGCCAACGTCCTGACTTTC. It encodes CASSVNSGANVLTF.

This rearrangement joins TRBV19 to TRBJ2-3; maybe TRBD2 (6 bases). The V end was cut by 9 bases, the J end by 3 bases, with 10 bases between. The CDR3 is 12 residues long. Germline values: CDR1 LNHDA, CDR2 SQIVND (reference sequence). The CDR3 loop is CASSGQTDTQYF. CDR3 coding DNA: TGTGCCAGCAGCGGGCAAACAGATACGCAGTATTTT.

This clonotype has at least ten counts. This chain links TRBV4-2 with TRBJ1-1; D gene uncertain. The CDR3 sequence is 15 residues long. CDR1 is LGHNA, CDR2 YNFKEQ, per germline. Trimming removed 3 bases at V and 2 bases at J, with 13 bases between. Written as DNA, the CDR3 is TGTGCCAGCAGCCAGGCCCAGGATGGTAACACTGAAGCTTTCTTT. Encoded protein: CASSQAQDGNTEAFF.

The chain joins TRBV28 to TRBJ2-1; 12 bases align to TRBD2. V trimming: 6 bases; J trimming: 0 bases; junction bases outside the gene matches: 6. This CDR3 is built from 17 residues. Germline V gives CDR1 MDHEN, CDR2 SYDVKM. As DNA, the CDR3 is TGTGCCAGCAGCCGCACACTAGCGGGGGGCTCCTACAATGAGCAGTTCTTC. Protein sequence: CASSRTLAGGSYNEQFF.

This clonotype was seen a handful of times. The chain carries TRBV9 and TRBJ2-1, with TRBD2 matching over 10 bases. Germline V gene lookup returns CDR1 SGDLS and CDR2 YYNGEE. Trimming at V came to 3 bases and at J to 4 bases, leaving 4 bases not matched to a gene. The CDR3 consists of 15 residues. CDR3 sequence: CASSAGTSEYNEQFF. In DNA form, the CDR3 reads TGTGCCAGCAGCGCCGGGACTAGCGAATACAATGAGCAGTTCTTC. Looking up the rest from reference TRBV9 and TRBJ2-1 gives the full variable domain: DSGVTQTPKHLITATGQRVTLRCSPRSGDLSVYWYQQSLDQGLQFLIQYYNGEERAKGNILERFSAQQFPDLHSELNLSSLELGDSALYFCASSAGTSEYNEQFFGPGTRLTVL.

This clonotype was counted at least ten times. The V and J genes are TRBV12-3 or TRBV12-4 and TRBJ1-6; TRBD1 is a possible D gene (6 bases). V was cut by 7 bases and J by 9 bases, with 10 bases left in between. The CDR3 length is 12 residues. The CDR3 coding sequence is TGTGCCAGCACCGGACAGCTTTCACCCCTCCACTTT. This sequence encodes CASTGQLSPLHF.

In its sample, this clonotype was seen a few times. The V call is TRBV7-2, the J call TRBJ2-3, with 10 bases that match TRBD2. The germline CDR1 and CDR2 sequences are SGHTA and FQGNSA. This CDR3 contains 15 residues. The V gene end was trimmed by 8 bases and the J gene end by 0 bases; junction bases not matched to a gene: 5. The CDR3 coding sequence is TGTGCCAGCGGCCTACTAGCGGGAAGCACAGATACGCAGTATTTT. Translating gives CASGLLAGSTDTQYF.

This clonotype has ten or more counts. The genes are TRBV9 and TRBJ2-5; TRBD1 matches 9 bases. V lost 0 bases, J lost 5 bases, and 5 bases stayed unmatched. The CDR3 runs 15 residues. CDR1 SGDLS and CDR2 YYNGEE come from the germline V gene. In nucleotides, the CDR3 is TGTGCCAGCAGCGTAGAACAGGGGGCCTGGGAGACCCAGTACTTC. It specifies CASSVEQGAWETQYF.

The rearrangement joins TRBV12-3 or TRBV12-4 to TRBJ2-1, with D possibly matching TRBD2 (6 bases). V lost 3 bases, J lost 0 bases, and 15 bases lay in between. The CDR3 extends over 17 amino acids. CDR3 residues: CASSFRGGVLSYNEQFF. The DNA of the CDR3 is TGTGCCAGCAGTTTTCGCGGCGGGGTCCTCTCCTACAATGAGCAGTTCTTC.

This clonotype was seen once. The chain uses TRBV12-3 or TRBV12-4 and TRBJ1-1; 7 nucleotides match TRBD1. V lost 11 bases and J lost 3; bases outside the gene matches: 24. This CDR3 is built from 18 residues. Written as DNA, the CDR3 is TGTGCCCTCAGACAAAACCCTCGGGGCACAGGGGTTGACACTGAAGCTTTCTTT. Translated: CALRQNPRGTGVDTEAFF.

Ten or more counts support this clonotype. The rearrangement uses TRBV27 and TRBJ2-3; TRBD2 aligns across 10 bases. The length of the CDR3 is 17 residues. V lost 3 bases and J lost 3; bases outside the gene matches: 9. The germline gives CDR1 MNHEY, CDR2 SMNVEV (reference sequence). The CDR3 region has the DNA TGTGCCAGCAGTTTCCTAATTGGACTAGCGGTAACAGATACGCAGTATTTT. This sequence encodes CASSFLIGLAVTDTQYF.

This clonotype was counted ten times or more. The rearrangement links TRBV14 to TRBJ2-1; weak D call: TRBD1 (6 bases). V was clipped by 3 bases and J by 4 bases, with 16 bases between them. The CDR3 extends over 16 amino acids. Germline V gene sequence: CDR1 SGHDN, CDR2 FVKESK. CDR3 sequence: CASSQTARQEYNEQFF. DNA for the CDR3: TGTGCCAGCAGCCAGACGGCCCGACAGGAGTACAATGAGCAGTTCTTC.

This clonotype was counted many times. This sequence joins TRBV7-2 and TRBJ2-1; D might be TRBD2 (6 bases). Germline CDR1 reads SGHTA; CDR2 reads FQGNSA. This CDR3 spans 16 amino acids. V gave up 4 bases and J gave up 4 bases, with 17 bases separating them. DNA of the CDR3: TGTGCCAGCAGCTCCCGAGTGGGGGGTGAATACAATGAGCAGTTCTTC. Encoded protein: CASSSRVGGEYNEQFF.

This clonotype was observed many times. DNA of the CDR3: TGTGCCAGCAGTTACCTGGCCCCCCAGTTCTTC. Translation: CASSYLAPQFF. This chain connects TRBV28 to TRBJ2-1, with D hard to call. The CDR3 contains 11 residues. Germline V lookup: CDR1 MDHEN, CDR2 SYDVKM. V dropped 4 bases and J dropped 13 bases, with 11 bases sitting between them.